These 13 T cell receptor beta chains share one sample of origin, sequenced in a study of immune characterization of retroperitoneal liposarcoma. TCRdb reprocessed the PCR reads via MiXCR and lists one record per CDR3 protein. The sample includes roughly 12,000 distinct CDR3 sequences, roughly 26% of them seen just once. Sequenced sample: tumor tissue. The receptors originated from a female donor with retroperitoneal liposarcoma.

This clonotype appeared a few times. The chain joins TRBV12-3 or TRBV12-4 to TRBJ2-4; TRBD2 agrees at 7 bases. This CDR3 is built from 15 residues. V lost 7 bases to trimming and J lost 13 bases; unmatched junction nucleotides: 19. DNA of the CDR3: TGTGCCAGCACCGCGCCCGGGGGGTTTATTAATGAGCAGTACTTC. This gives the protein CASTAPGGFINEQYF.

This clonotype is labeled as large (0.1 to 1%). V and J are TRBV24-1 and TRBJ2-2; D gene unclear. The CDR3 spans 13 residues. Germline-derived CDR1 and CDR2 are KGHDR and SFDVKD. V was cut by 7 bases and J by 6 bases, with 11 bases left in between. CDR3 in DNA: TGTGCCACCAGCGCCCTAGGACCCGGGGAGCTGTTTTTT. Translating it yields CATSALGPGELFF.

The rearrangement joins TRBV10-2 to TRBJ1-1; D gene ambiguous. V lost 5 bases and J 0 bases, leaving 7 bases between the germline ends. The germline V gene has CDR1 WSHSY and CDR2 SAAADI. This CDR3 contains 13 residues. The CDR3 DNA reads TGCGCCAGCAGTAAGGTGCTGAACACTGAAGCTTTCTTT. Translation: CASSKVLNTEAFF.

This chain uses TRBV27 with TRBJ2-2, with D unclear. The CDR3 is 13 amino acids. V gave up 7 bases and J gave up 2 bases, with 8 bases separating them. Germline loops: CDR1 MNHEY, CDR2 SMNVEV (reference sequence). Written as DNA, the CDR3 is TGTGCCAGCACCGGCCAAAACACCGGGGAGCTGTTTTTT. It specifies CASTGQNTGELFF.

This clonotype was counted ten times or more. The chain joins TRBV6-1 to TRBJ2-1, with a possible D match to TRBD2 (5 bases). The J call may be faulty, since TRBJ2-7 better matches the DNA end. The germline V gene has CDR1 MNHNS and CDR2 SASEGT. This CDR3 region has 13 residues. The CDR3 nucleotides read TGTGCCAGCAGAGTGCCCTACACGGGGGAGCAGTACTTC. Translation gives CASRVPYTGEQYF.

This clonotype counts as large (0.1 to 1%). This sequence joins TRBV27 and TRBJ2-3, with 9 bases aligning to TRBD1. Looked up from germline, CDR1 is MNHEY and CDR2 is SMNVEV (reference sequence). The trim removed 5 bases at V and 15 bases at J, leaving 9 bases unmatched. The CDR3 runs 12 residues. CDR3 nucleotide sequence: TGTGCCAGCAGTGATCCGGGACAGGGAGAATATTTT. Encoded protein: CASSDPGQGEYF.

This clonotype was counted between two and nine times. The chain has TRBV6-4 and TRBJ2-5; 13 bases align to TRBD2. Unmatched junction bases numbered 16, after V lost 4 bases and J lost 11 bases. Germline CDR1 MRHNA, CDR2 SNTAGT. There are 17 residues in the CDR3. In DNA, the CDR3 is TGTGCCAGCAGTGGGACTAGCGGGAGACTTATTAGGGATGAGCAGTACTTC. Translation: CASSGTSGRLIRDEQYF.

The V gene is TRBV7-2, the J gene TRBJ1-4; perhaps TRBD1 as D (6 bases). V was shortened by 5 bases and J by 4 bases, with 11 bases between the two germline ends. Looked up from germline, CDR1 is SGHTA and CDR2 is FQGNSA. The CDR3 totals 14 residues. CDR3 loop: CASSPRGGNEKLFF. CDR3 nucleotide sequence: TGTGCCAGCAGCCCAAGGGGGGGTAATGAAAAACTGTTTTTT.

This sequence joins TRBV6-1 and TRBJ2-1; 11 bases match TRBD1. The end of the DNA aligns better with TRBJ2-7, so the J call may be wrong. CDR1 and CDR2 from the germline V gene are MNHNS and SASEGT. This CDR3 has 14 residues. CDR3 residues: CASSRDRGAYEQYF. The CDR3 bases are TGTGCCAGCAGTAGGGACAGGGGGGCCTACGAGCAGTACTTC.

This clonotype was observed a single time. Since a much larger clone is just one base distant, this may be a read error. The CDR3 does not end in the conserved phenylalanine or tryptophan, so this is likely a read error. V is TRBV6-1 and J is TRBJ2-4; 11 bases fit TRBD2. This CDR3 is built from 17 residues. Per the germline V gene, CDR1 is MNHNS and CDR2 is SASEGT. V gave up 0 bases and J gave up 13 bases; unmatched junction bases: 14. The CDR3 DNA is TGTGCCAGCAGTGAAGCTGGCGGGCTAGCGGGAGGCAATGAGCAGTACTTG. Translation: CASSEAGGLAGGNEQYL.

The rearrangement links TRBV7-2 to TRBJ2-1; a weak D match, TRBD2 (7 bases). Germline CDR1 is SGHTA and CDR2 is FQGNSA. The CDR3 has 17 residues. V lost 2 bases, J lost 6 bases, and 20 bases lay in between. The CDR3 region has the DNA TGTGCCAGCAGCTTAAAGGGAGCTATGGGGGGGGCCAATGAGCAGTTCTTC. It yields the protein CASSLKGAMGGANEQFF.

This clonotype was recorded at least ten times. The chain employs TRBV7-3 and TRBJ2-1; TRBD2 aligns across 10 bases. The J call could be wrong; TRBJ2-7 is a better fit for the DNA end. The CDR3 contains 13 residues. The germline gives CDR1 SGHTA, CDR2 FQGTGA. The DNA for the CDR3 is TGTGCCAGCAGCTCTCGGACTAGCGGTGAGCAGTACTTC. Amino acid sequence: CASSSRTSGEQYF.

This clonotype was seen many times. The V gene is TRBV6-1, the J gene TRBJ1-6; the match to TRBD1 covers 7 bases. From germline, CDR1 is MNHNS and CDR2 SASEGT. The CDR3 spans 14 residues. With V trimmed by 5 bases and J by 8 bases, 6 bases remained unmatched. The CDR3, as DNA: TGTGCCAGCAGTCGACAGGGATCTGATTCACCCCTCCACTTT. This gives the protein CASSRQGSDSPLHF.